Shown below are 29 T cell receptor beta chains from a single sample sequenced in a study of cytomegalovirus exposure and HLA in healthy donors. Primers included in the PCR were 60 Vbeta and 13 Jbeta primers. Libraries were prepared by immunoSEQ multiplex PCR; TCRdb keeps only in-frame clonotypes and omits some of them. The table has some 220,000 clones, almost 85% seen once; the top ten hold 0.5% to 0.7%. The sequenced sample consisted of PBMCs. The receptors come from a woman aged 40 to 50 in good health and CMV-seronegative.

The CDR3 DNA reads TGTGCCAGCAGTTCGTTAGGCGTGGGGGCAGACCAAGAGACCCAGTACTTC. It codes for CASSSLGVGADQETQYF. The chain combines TRBV28 with TRBJ2-5, with TRBD1 as a possible D gene (6 bases). Germline V CDR1 and CDR2: MDHEN, SYDVKM. The ends were cut back, 4 bases at V and 0 bases at J, with 18 bases in the middle. CDR3 length equals 17 residues.

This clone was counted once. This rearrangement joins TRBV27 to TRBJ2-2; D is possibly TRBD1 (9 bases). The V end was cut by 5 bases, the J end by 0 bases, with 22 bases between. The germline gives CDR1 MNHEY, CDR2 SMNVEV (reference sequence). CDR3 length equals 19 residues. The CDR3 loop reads CASSIPGGGQGTNTGELFF. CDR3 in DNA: TGTGCCAGCAGTATACCGGGGGGGGGACAGGGAACGAACACCGGGGAGCTGTTTTTT.

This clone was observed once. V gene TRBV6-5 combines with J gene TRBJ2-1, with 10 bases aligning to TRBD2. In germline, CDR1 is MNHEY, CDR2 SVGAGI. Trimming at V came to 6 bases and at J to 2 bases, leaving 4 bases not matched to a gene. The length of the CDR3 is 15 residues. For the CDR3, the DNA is TGTGCCAGCAGAAGAGCGGGGGGGACCTACAATGAGCAGTTCTTC. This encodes CASRRAGGTYNEQFF.

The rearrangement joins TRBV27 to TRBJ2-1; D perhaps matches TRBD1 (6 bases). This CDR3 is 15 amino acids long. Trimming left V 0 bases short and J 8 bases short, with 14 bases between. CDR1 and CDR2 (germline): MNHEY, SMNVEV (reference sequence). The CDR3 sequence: CASSLSRTGFDEQFF. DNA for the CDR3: TGTGCCAGCAGTTTATCGCGCACAGGGTTCGATGAGCAGTTCTTC.

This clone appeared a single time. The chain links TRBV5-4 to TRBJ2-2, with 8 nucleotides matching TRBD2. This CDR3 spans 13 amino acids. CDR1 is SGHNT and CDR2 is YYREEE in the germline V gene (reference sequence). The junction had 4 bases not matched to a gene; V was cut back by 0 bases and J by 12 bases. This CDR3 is CASSLESGGKLFF. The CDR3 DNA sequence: TGTGCCAGCAGCTTGGAATCGGGGGGGAAGCTGTTTTTT.

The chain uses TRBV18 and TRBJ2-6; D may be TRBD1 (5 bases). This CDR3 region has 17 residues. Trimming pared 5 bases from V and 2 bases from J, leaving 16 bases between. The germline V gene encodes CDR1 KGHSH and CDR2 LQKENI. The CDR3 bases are TGTGCCAGCTCATTAGCAGGGAAAATTGCTGGGGCCAACGTCCTGACTTTC. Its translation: CASSLAGKIAGANVLTF.

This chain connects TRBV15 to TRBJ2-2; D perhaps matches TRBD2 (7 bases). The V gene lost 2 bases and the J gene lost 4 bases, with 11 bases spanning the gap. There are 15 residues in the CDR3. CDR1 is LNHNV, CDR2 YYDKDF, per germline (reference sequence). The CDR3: CATSRPGGGTGELFF. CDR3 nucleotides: TGTGCCACCAGCAGACCGGGGGGCGGCACCGGGGAGCTGTTTTTT. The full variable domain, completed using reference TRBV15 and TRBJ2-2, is DAMVIQNPRYQVTQFGKPVTLSCSQTLNHNVMYWYQQKSSQAPKLLFHYYDKDFNNEADTPDNFQSRRPNTSFCFLDIRSPGLGDTAMYLCATSRPGGGTGELFFGEGSRLTVL.

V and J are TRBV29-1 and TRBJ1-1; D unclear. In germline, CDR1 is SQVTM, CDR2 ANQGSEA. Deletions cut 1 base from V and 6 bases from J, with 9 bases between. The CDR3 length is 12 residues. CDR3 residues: CSVEVGVAEAFF. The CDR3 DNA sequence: TGCAGCGTTGAAGTGGGAGTAGCTGAAGCTTTCTTT.

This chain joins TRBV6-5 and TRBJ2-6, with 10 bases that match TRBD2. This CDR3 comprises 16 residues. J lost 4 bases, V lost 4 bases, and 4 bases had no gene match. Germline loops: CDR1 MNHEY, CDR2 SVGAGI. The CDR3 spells CASSSLGLAGANVLTF. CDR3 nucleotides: TGTGCCAGCAGTTCTCTGGGACTAGCGGGGGCCAACGTCCTGACTTTC.

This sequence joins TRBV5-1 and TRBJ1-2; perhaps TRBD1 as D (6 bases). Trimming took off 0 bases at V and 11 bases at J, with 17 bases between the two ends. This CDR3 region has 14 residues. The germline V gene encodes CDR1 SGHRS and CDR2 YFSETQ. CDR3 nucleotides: TGCGCCAGCAGCTTGGCCTCCCGGGACAAACATTACACCTTC. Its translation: CASSLASRDKHYTF.

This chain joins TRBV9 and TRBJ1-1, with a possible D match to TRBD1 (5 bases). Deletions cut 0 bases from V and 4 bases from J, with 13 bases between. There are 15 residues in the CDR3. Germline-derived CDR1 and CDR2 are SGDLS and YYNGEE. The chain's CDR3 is CASSVAGEVSTEAFF. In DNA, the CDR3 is TGTGCCAGCAGCGTAGCGGGGGAGGTGAGCACTGAAGCTTTCTTT.

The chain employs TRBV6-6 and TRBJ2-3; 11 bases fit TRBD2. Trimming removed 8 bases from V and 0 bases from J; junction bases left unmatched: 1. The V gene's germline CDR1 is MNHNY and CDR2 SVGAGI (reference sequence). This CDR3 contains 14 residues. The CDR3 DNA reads TGTGCCAGCGGGACTAGCGGTAGCACAGATACGCAGTATTTT. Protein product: CASGTSGSTDTQYF.

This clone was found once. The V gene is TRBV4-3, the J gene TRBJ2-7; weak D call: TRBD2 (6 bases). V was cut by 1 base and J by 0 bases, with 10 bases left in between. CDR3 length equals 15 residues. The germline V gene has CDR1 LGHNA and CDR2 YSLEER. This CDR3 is CASSQVAASSYEQYF. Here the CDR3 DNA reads TGCGCCAGCAGCCAAGTAGCGGCTAGCTCCTACGAGCAGTACTTC.

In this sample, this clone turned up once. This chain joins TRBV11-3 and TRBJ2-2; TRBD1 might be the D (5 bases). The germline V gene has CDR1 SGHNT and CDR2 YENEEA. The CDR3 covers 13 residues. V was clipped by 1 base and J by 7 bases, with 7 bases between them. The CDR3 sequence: CASSLGTIGELFF. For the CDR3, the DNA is TGTGCCAGCAGCTTAGGGACAATCGGGGAGCTGTTTTTT. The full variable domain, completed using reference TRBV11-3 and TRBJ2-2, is EAGVVQSPRYKIIEKKQPVAFWCNPISGHNTLYWYLQNLGQGPELLIRYENEEAVDDSQLPKDRFSAERLKGVDSTLKIQPAELGDSAVYLCASSLGTIGELFFGEGSRLTVL.

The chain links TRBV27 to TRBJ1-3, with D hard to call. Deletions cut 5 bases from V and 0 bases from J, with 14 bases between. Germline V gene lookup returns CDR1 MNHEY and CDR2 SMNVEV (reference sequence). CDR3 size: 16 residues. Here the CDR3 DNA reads TGTGCCAGCAGTCCCCACCGAGTCGGCTCTGGAAACACCATATATTTT. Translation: CASSPHRVGSGNTIYF.

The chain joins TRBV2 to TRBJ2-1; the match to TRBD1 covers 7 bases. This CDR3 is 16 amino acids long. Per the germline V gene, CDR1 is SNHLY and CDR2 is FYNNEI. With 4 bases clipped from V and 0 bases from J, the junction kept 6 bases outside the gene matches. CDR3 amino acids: CASSVRGQSSYNEQFF. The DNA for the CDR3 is TGTGCCAGCAGTGTCCGGGGACAGAGCTCCTACAATGAGCAGTTCTTC. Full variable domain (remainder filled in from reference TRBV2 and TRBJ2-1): EPEVTQTPSHQVTQMGQEVILRCVPISNHLYFYWYRQILGQKVEFLVSFYNNEISEKSEIFDDQFSVERPDGSNFTLKIRSTKLEDSAMYFCASSVRGQSSYNEQFFGPGTRLTVL.

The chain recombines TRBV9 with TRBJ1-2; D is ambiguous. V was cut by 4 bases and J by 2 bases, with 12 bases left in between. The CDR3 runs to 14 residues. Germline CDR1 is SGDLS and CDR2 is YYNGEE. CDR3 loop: CASSPRTGNYGYTF. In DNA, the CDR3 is TGTGCCAGCAGCCCCCGGACGGGGAACTATGGCTACACCTTC.

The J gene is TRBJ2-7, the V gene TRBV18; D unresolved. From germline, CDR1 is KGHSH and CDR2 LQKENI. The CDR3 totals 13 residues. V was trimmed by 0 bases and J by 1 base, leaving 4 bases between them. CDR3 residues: CASSPPTSYEQYF. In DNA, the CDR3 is TGTGCCAGCTCACCACCCACATCCTACGAGCAGTACTTC.

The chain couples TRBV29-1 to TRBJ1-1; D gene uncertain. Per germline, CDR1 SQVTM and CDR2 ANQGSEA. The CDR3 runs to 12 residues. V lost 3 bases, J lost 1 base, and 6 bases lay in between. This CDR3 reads CSVDNGNTEAFF. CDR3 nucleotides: TGCAGCGTTGACAACGGGAACACTGAAGCTTTCTTT.

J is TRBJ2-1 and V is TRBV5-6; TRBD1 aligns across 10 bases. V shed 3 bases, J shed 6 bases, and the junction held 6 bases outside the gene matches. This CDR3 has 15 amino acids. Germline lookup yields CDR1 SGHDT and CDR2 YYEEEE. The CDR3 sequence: CASSSRDRGINEQFF. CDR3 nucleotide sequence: TGTGCCAGCAGCTCACGGGACAGGGGTATCAATGAGCAGTTCTTC.

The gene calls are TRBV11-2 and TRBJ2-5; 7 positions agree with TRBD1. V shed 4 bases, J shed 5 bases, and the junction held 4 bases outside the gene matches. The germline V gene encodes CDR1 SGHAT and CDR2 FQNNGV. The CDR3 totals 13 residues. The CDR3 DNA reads TGTGCCAGCAGCTCAAGGGGGCCGGAGACCCAGTACTTC. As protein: CASSSRGPETQYF.

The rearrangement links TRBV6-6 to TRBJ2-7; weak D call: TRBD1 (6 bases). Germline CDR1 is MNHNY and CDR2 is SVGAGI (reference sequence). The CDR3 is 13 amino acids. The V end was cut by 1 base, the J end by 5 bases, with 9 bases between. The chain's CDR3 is CASSYFKGDEQYF. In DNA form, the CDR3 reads TGTGCCAGCAGTTACTTCAAGGGGGACGAGCAGTACTTC.

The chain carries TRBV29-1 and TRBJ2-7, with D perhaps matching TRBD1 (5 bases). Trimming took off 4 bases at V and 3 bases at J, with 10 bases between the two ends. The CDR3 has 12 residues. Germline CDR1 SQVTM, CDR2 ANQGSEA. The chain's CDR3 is CSVVGQHYEQYF. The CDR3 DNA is TGCAGCGTTGTGGGGCAGCACTACGAGCAGTACTTC.

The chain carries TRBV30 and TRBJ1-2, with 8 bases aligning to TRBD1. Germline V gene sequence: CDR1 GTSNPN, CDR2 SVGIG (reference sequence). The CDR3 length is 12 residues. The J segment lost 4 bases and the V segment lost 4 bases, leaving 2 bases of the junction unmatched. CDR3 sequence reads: CAWTGGTYGYTF. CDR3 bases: TGTGCCTGGACAGGGGGCACCTATGGCTACACCTTC.

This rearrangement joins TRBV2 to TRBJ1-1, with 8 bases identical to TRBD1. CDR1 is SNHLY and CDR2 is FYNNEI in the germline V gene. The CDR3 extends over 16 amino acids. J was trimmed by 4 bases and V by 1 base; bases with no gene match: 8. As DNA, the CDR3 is TGTGCCAGCAGTGAAGGGCAGGGGGCAGTGAGCACTGAAGCTTTCTTT. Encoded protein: CASSEGQGAVSTEAFF. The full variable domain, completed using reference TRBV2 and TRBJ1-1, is EPEVTQTPSHQVTQMGQEVILRCVPISNHLYFYWYRQILGQKVEFLVSFYNNEISEKSEIFDDQFSVERPDGSNFTLKIRSTKLEDSAMYFCASSEGQGAVSTEAFFGQGTRLTVV.

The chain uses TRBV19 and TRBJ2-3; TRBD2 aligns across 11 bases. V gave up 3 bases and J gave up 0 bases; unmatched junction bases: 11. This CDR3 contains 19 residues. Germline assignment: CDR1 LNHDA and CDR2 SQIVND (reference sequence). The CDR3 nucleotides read TGTGCCAGTAGTATTCCTAGCGGGGGGCCTTTCTCTAGCACAGATACGCAGTATTTT. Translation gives CASSIPSGGPFSSTDTQYF.

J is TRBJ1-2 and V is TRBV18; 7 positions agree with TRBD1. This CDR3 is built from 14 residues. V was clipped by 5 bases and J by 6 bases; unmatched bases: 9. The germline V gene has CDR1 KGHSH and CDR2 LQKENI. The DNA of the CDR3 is TGTGCCAGCTCATCTCTGACAGGGAGGAATGGCTACACCTTC. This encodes CASSSLTGRNGYTF.

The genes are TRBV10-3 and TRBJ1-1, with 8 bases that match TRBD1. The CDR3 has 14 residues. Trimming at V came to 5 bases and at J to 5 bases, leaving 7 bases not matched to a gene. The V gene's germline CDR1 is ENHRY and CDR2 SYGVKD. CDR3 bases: TGTGCCATCAGTCGCTCAGGGGGCGGAACTGAAGCTTTCTTT. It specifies CAISRSGGGTEAFF.

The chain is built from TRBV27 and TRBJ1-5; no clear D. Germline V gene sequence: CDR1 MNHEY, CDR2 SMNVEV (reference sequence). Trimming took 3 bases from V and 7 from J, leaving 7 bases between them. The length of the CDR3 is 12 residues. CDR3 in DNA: TGTGCCAGCAGTTTTATCGGGCAGCCCCAGCATTTT. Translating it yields CASSFIGQPQHF.